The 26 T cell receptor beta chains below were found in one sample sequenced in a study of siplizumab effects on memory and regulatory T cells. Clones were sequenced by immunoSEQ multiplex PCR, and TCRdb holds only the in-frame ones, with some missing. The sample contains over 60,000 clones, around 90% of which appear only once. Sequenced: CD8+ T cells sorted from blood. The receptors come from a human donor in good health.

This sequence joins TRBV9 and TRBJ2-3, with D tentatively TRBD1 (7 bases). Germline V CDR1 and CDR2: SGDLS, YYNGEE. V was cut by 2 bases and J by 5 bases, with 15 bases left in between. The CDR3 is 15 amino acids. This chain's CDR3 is CASSVSQGGEDTQYF. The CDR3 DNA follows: TGTGCCAGCAGCGTCTCCCAGGGGGGCGAAGATACGCAGTATTTT.

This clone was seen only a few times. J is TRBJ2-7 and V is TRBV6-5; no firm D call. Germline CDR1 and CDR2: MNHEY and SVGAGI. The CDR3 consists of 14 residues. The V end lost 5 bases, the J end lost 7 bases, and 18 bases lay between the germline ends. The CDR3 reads CASSNLWASGEQYF. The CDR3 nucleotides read TGTGCCAGCAGTAACCTTTGGGCGTCTGGGGAGCAGTACTTC.

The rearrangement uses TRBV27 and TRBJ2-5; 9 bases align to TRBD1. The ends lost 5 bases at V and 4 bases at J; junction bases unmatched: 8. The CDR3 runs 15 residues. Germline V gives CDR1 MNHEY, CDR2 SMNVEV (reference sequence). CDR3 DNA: TGTGCCAGCAGTCCACTACAGGGGGCTATAGAGACCCAGTACTTC. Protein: CASSPLQGAIETQYF.

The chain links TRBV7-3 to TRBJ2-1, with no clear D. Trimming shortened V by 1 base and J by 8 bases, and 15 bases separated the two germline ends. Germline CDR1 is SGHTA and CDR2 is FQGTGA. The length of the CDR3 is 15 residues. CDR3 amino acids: CASSLIVSDHHEQFF. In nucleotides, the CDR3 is TGTGCCAGCAGCTTAATAGTCTCGGACCACCATGAGCAGTTCTTC.

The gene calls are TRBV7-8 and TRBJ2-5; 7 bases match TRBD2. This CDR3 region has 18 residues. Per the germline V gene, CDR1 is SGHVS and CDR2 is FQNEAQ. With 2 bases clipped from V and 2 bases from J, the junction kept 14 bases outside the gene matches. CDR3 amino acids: CASSLIKRGSQLQETQYF. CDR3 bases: TGTGCCAGCAGCTTAATTAAGCGGGGTTCTCAGCTGCAAGAGACCCAGTACTTC.

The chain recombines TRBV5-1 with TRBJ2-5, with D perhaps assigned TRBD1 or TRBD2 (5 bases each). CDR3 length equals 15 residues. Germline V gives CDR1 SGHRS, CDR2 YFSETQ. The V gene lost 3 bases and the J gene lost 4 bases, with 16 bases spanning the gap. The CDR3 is CASSYDSPAVETQYF. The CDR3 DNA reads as TGCGCCAGCAGCTACGACAGTCCAGCGGTAGAGACCCAGTACTTC. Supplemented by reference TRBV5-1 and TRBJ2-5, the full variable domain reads KAGVTQTPRYLIKTRGQQVTLSCSPISGHRSVSWYQQTPGQGLQFLFEYFSETQRNKGNFPGRFSGRQFSNSRSEMNVSTLELGDSALYLCASSYDSPAVETQYFGPGTRLLVL.

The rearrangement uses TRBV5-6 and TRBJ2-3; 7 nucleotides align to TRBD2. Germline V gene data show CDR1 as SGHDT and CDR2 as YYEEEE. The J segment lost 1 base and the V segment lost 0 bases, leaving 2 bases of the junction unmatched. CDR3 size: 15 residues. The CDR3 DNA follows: TGTGCCAGCAGCTTGGCGGGAGGACGCACAGATACGCAGTATTTT. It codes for CASSLAGGRTDTQYF.

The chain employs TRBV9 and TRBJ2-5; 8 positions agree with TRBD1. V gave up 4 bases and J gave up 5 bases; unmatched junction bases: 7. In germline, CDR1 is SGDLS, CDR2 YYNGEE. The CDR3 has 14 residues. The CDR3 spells CASSQGRGLETQYF. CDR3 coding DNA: TGTGCCAGCAGCCAGGGCAGGGGGCTTGAGACCCAGTACTTC.

CDR3 DNA: TGTGCCAGCAGCGTAGATCCGAGTAGCGGGGGGGCCTTTCGCTCCTACAATGAGCAGTTCTTC. It specifies CASSVDPSSGGAFRSYNEQFF. The gene calls are TRBV9 and TRBJ2-1; 11 nucleotides match TRBD2. V trimming: 0 bases; J trimming: 0 bases; junction bases outside the gene matches: 14. This CDR3 has 21 residues. Germline loops: CDR1 SGDLS, CDR2 YYNGEE.

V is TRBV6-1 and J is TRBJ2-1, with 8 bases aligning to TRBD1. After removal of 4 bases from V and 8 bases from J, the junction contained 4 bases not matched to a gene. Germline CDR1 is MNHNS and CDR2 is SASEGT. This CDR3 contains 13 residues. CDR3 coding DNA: TGTGCCAGCAGTGGACAGGGGCGTGATGAGCAGTTCTTC. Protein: CASSGQGRDEQFF.

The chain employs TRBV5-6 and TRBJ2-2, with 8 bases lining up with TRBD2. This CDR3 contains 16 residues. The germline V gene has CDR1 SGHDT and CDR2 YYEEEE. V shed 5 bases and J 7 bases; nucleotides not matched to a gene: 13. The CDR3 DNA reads TGTGCCAGCAGGCGCACCAGCGGGAGTAACGGCGGGGAGCTGTTTTTT. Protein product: CASRRTSGSNGGELFF.

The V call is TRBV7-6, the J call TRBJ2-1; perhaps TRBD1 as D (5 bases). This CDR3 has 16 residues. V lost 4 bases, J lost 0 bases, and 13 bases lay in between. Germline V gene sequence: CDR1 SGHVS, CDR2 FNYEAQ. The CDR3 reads CASSSRQGSSYNEQFF. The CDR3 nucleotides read TGTGCCAGCAGCTCCCGCCAGGGCAGCTCCTACAATGAGCAGTTCTTC.

CDR3 amino acids: CASSIGTVYNEQFF. As DNA, the CDR3 is TGTGCCAGCAGCATAGGGACAGTTTACAATGAGCAGTTCTTC. J is TRBJ2-1 and V is TRBV5-8; 7 bases align to TRBD1. The trim removed 4 bases at V and 4 bases at J, leaving 5 bases unmatched. This CDR3 has 14 amino acids. Per germline, CDR1 SGHTS and CDR2 YDEGEE.

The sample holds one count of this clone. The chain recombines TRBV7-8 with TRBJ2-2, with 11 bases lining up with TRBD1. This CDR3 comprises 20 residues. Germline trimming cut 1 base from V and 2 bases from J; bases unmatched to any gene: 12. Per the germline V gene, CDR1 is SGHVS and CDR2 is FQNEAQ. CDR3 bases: TGTGCCAGCAGCTTAGAGGATGGGACAGGGGGAGCTATTAACACCGGGGAGCTGTTTTTT. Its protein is CASSLEDGTGGAINTGELFF.

The CDR3, as DNA: TGTGCCAGCAGCTCCCCCGCGGGGGGTCTGACGGCCTACGAGCAGTACTTC. Protein sequence: CASSSPAGGLTAYEQYF. The chain combines TRBV7-2 with TRBJ2-7; 8 bases map to TRBD2. The CDR3 covers 17 residues. Germline trimming cut 4 bases from V and 2 bases from J; bases unmatched to any gene: 13. Germline CDR1 SGHTA, CDR2 FQGNSA.

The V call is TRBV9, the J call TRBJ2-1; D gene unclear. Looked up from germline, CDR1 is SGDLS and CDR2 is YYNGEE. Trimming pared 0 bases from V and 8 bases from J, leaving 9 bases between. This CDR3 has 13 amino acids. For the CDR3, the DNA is TGTGCCAGCAGCGTAGAAGGTCTGGATGAGCAGTTCTTC. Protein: CASSVEGLDEQFF.

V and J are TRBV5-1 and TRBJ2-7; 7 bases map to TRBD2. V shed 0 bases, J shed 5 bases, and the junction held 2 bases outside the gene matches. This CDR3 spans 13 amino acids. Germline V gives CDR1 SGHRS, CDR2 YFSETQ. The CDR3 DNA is TGCGCCAGCAGCTTGGGCGGGAGCGACGAGCAGTACTTC. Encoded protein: CASSLGGSDEQYF.

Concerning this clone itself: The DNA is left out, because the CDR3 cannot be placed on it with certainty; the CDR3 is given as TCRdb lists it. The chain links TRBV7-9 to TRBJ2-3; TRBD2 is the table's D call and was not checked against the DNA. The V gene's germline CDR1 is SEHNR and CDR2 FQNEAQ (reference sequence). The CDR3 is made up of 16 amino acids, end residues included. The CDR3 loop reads CASSFLWTSGTDTQYF.

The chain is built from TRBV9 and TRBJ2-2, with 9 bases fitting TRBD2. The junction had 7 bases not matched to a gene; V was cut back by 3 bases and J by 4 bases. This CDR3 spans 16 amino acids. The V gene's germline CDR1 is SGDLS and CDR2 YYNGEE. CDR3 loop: CASSERLAEFTGELFF. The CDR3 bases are TGTGCCAGCAGCGAGAGACTAGCGGAGTTCACCGGGGAGCTGTTTTTT. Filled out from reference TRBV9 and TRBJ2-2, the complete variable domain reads DSGVTQTPKHLITATGQRVTLRCSPRSGDLSVYWYQQSLDQGLQFLIQYYNGEERAKGNILERFSAQQFPDLHSELNLSSLELGDSALYFCASSERLAEFTGELFFGEGSRLTVL.

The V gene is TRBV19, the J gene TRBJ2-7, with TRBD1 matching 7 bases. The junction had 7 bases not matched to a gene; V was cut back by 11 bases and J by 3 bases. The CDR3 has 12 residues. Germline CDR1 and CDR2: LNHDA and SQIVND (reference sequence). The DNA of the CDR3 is TGTGCCTCCTCCGGGACAGACTACGAGCAGTACTTC. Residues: CASSGTDYEQYF. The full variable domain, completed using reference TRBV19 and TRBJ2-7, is DGGITQSPKYLFRKEGQNVTLSCEQNLNHDAMYWYRQDPGQGLRLIYYSQIVNDFQKGDIAEGYSVSREKKESFPLTVTSAQKNPTAFYLCASSGTDYEQYFGPGTRLTVT.

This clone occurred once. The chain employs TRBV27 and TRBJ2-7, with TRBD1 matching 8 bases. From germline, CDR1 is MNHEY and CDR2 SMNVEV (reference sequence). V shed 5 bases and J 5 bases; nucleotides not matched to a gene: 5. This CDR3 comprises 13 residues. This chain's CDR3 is CASSIQGDNEQYF. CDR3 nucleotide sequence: TGTGCCAGCAGTATACAGGGGGACAACGAGCAGTACTTC.

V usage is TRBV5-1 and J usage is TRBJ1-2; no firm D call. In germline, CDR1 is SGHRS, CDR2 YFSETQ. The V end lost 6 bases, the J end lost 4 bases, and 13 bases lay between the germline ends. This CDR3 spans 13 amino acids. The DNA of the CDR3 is TGCGCCAGCAATGATCAGCCCCGCTATGGCTACACCTTC. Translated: CASNDQPRYGYTF.

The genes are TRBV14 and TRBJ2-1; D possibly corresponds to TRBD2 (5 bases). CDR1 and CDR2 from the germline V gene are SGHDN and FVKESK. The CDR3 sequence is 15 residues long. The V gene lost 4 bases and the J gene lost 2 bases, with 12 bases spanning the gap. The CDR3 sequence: CASSPWAGTYNEQFF. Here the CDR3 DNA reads TGTGCCAGCAGCCCCTGGGCGGGTACCTACAATGAGCAGTTCTTC.

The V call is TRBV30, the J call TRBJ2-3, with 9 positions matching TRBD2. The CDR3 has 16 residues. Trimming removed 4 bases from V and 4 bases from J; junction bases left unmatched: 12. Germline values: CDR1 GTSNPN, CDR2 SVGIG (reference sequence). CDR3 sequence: CAWTVGVAGDSDTQYF. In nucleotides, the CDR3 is TGTGCCTGGACAGTGGGTGTAGCGGGAGATTCAGATACGCAGTATTTT.

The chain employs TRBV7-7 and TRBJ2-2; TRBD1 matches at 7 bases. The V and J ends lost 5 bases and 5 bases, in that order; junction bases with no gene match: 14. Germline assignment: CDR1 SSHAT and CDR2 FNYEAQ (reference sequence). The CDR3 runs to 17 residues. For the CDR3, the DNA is TGTGCCAGCAGCCCCCGGGACAGTTCTTTCATAACCGGGGAGCTGTTTTTT. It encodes CASSPRDSSFITGELFF.

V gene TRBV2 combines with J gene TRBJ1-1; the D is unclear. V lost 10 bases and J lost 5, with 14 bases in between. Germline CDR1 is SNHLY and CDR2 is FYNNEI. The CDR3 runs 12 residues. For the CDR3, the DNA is TGTGCCAACGAATTGGGGAGGACTGAAGCTTTCTTT. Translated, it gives CANELGRTEAFF.